This TCR beta chain is drawn from a study of shared clonotypes between healthy human individuals. V shed 0 bases, J shed 0 bases, and the junction held 4 bases outside the gene matches. The germline V gene has CDR1 SGHRS and CDR2 YFSETQ. The CDR3 contains 16 residues. The study drew its donors from healthy HIV-negative adults without recent acute infections or vaccinations. In unsorted samples, genomic DNA was obtained using around 100 million PBMCs. A deep-level run was used for the assay. The unsorted PBMC sample used ten immunoSEQ deep assay plates. Data came from immunoSEQ multiplex PCR; TCRdb stores just in-frame clones and leaves some out. Of nearly 500,000 clones listed, around 78% were seen once; the top ten hold under 15%.

This sequence originates from a woman aged 40 to 50 in good health. Some clones in this sample may be carry-over from other donors' samples. The sample taken for sequencing was PBMCs. The V and J genes are TRBV5-1 and TRBJ2-3; TRBD1 matches at 7 bases. CDR3 in amino acids: CASSLGGTASTDTQYF. Written as DNA, the CDR3 is TGCGCCAGCAGCTTGGGAGGGACAGCTAGCACAGATACGCAGTATTTT.